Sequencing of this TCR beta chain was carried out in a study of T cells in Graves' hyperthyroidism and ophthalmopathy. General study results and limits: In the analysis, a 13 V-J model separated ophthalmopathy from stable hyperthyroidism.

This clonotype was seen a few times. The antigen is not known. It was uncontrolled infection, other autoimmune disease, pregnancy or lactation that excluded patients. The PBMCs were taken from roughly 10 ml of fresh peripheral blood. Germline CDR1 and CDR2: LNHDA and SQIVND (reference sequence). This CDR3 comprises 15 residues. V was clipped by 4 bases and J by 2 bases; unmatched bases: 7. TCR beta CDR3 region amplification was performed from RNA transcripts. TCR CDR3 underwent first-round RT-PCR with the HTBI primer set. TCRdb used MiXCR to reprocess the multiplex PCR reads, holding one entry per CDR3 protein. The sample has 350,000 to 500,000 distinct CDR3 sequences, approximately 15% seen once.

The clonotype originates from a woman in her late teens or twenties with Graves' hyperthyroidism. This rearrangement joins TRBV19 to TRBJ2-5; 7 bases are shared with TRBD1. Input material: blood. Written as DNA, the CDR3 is TGTGCCAGTAGTACACGGGACAGCGGACAAGAGACCCAGTACTTC. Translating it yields CASSTRDSGQETQYF.